The 28 T cell receptor beta chains listed next were all sequenced from one sample in a study of glioma-infiltrating T cells. Amplification of TCR alpha and beta CDR3 regions from RNA used iRepertoire nested multiplex PCR. TCRdb called the multiplex PCR reads again in MiXCR, with one record for every CDR3 protein. Among a few hundred thousand distinct CDR3 sequences listed, 41% were seen once. The sequencing sample was made of glioma tissue, nonneoplastic brain tissue, or PBMCs (not recorded which). These receptors were collected from a human donor with low-grade glioma or glioblastoma, undergoing nonglioma brain surgery, or in good health (not recorded which).

With respect to this clonotype: A read error is possible here, since a much larger clone lies one base away. The chain uses TRBV7-6 and TRBJ1-1, with D maybe TRBD1 (5 bases). The CDR3 loop spans 13 amino acids. CDR1 is SGHVS and CDR2 is FNYEAQ in the germline V gene. The CDR3 DNA is TGTGCCAGCAGCTTGGGAGGGGAAACTGGAGCTTTCTTT. It encodes CASSLGGETGAFF.

This clonotype appeared a few times. CDR3 region: CSAQGGAERVNEQFF. The CDR3 coding sequence is TGCAGTGCACAGGGGGGGGCGGAGCGGGTCAATGAGCAGTTCTTC. This chain joins TRBV20-1 and TRBJ2-1; weak D call: TRBD1 (8 bases). The ends were cut back, 6 bases at V and 6 bases at J, with 21 bases in the middle. Per germline, CDR1 DFQATT and CDR2 SNEGSKA (reference sequence). CDR3 length: 15 amino acids.

The V and J genes are TRBV28 and TRBJ2-4, with D unresolved. Trimming pared 2 bases from V and 6 bases from J, leaving 26 bases between. Germline CDR1 reads MDHEN; CDR2 reads SYDVKM. The CDR3 has 19 amino acids. CDR3 protein: CASSLRQTARINPRNIQYF. For the CDR3, the DNA is TGTGCCAGCAGTTTACGCCAGACCGCCCGAATTAACCCCCGAAACATTCAGTACTTC.

The chain recombines TRBV7-8 with TRBJ2-1; perhaps D is TRBD1 or TRBD2 (5 bases each). CDR3 length: 13 residues. Trimming took 2 bases from V and 10 from J, leaving 12 bases between them. CDR1 SGHVS and CDR2 FQNEAQ come from the germline V gene. CDR3 sequence (DNA): TGTGCCAGCAGCTTACGAGGGGACGGGGAGCAGTTCTTC. Its translation: CASSLRGDGEQFF.

The table lists this clonotype with many counts. V usage is TRBV28 and J usage is TRBJ2-7, with D possibly being TRBD1 (5 bases). CDR3 size: 12 residues. The germline V gene has CDR1 MDHEN and CDR2 SYDVKM. Between the trimmed V and J ends, which lost 5 bases and 0 bases, there was a span of 5 bases. CDR3 DNA sequence: TGTGCCAGCAGTACAGGCTCCTACGAGCAGTACTTC. The encoded protein is CASSTGSYEQYF. The entire variable domain, with the rest obtained from reference TRBV28 and TRBJ2-7, is as follows: DVKVTQSSRYLVKRTGEKVFLECVQDMDHENMFWYRQDPGLGLRLIYFSYDVKMKEKGDIPEGYSVSREKKERFSLILESASTNQTSMYLCASSTGSYEQYFGPGTRLTVT.

On this clonotype: A read error is possible here, since a much larger clone lies one base away. The chain uses TRBV6-2 or TRBV6-3 and TRBJ1-2; TRBD1 might be the D (6 bases). The CDR3 contains 15 residues. The ends were cut back, 4 bases at V and 1 base at J, with 13 bases in the middle. Germline CDR1 is MNHEY and CDR2 is SVGEGT. The chain's CDR3 is CASSSPGDFNYGYTF. CDR3 in DNA: TGTGCCAGCAGTTCCCCAGGGGACTTTAACTATGGCTACACCTTC.

This clonotype was counted a few times. The genes are TRBV20-1 and TRBJ2-7; TRBD2 might be the D (5 bases). The germline CDR1 and CDR2 sequences are DFQATT and SNEGSKA (reference sequence). The CDR3 spans 14 residues. Trimming stripped 0 bases from V and 2 bases from J, with 11 bases between. The CDR3 region is CSARDRRWAYEQYF. CDR3 sequence (DNA): TGCAGTGCTAGAGATCGGAGGTGGGCCTACGAGCAGTACTTC.

V is TRBV6-1 and J is TRBJ1-2; unclear D gene. Germline V CDR1 and CDR2: MNHNS, SASEGT. The CDR3 is made up of 16 amino acids. The ends were cut back, 8 bases at V and 5 bases at J, with 24 bases in the middle. As DNA, the CDR3 is TGTGCCAGCGGTCCGAGTAAAGCCAAAAGCAGATATGGCTACACCTTC. Its translation is CASGPSKAKSRYGYTF.

Turning to this clonotype: This may arise from a read error, as a much more abundant clone is one base away. CDR3 DNA: TGTGCCAGCAATTACGCGAGGACTAGCGGGTTCTCCTACGAGCAGTACTTC. Its protein product is CASNYARTSGFSYEQYF. The J gene is TRBJ2-7, the V gene TRBV6-5, with TRBD2 matching over 11 bases. Per germline, CDR1 MNHEY and CDR2 SVGAGI. The CDR3 is 17 amino acids.

This clonotype was recorded many times. The V and J genes are TRBV6-2 or TRBV6-3 and TRBJ2-1; D gene unclear. Germline CDR1 and CDR2: MNHEY and SVGEGT. V gave up 2 bases and J gave up 5 bases, with 4 bases separating them. There are 12 residues in the CDR3. The CDR3 DNA is TGTGCCAGCAGTTACCAGAACAATGAGCAGTTCTTC. Protein sequence: CASSYQNNEQFF.

A remark on this clonotype: This CDR3 fails to terminate in the conserved phenylalanine or tryptophan, so it likely reflects a read error. The limits of the CDR3 on the DNA are not certain, so only TCRdb's listed CDR3 is given. The chain has TRBV6-2 or TRBV6-3 and TRBJ2-3; the table's D call of TRBD2 was not tested on the DNA. The CDR3 has 16 amino acids, counting both end residues. CDR1 and CDR2 from the germline V gene are MNHEY and SVGEGT. The CDR3 sequence: CASSSVSIAGKDTQDL.

A few counts support this clonotype. The J gene is TRBJ2-2, the V gene TRBV6-1; 7 bases match TRBD2. Germline loops: CDR1 MNHNS, CDR2 SASEGT. V lost 5 bases and J lost 5; bases outside the gene matches: 11. This CDR3 spans 16 amino acids. For the CDR3, the DNA is TGTGCCAGCAGTTCCCCTCCCGGGAGGCAAACCGGGGAGCTGTTTTTT. Protein sequence: CASSSPPGRQTGELFF.

Details on this clonotype: With a much larger clone just one base away, this may be a read error. The J gene is TRBJ2-1, the V gene TRBV20-1; D unclear. CDR1 is DFQATT and CDR2 is SNEGSKA in the germline V gene (reference sequence). This CDR3 has 15 residues. The germline V and J ends were trimmed by 5 bases and 4 bases, with 18 bases remaining between them. CDR3 sequence: CSAVSFGQTYNEQFF. The CDR3 DNA reads TGCAGTGCTGTCAGCTTCGGGCAAACATACAATGAGCAGTTCTTC.

As for this clonotype: The germline gene is not matched at one end of the junction; a read error may be the cause. V is TRBV6-1 and J is TRBJ2-3; 7 positions match TRBD1. The CDR3 extends over 17 amino acids. Germline V gives CDR1 MNHNS, CDR2 SASEGT. The CDR3 DNA reads as TGTGCCAGCAGTTTCTCCGGGACAGCCGTGTTACCAGATACGCGGTATTTT. Protein product: CASSFSGTAVLPDTRYF.

This chain uses TRBV5-1 with TRBJ2-4; the D gene is possibly TRBD1 (5 bases). The CDR3 has 16 residues. Germline CDR1 reads SGHRS; CDR2 reads YFSETQ. Between the trimmed V and J ends, which lost 1 base and 2 bases, there was a span of 13 bases. CDR3 in DNA: TGCGCCAGCAGCTTGTTACTCAGGGCTACCAAAAACATTCAGTACTTC. Residues: CASSLLLRATKNIQYF. Full variable domain (outside the CDR3, taken from reference TRBV5-1 and TRBJ2-4): KAGVTQTPRYLIKTRGQQVTLSCSPISGHRSVSWYQQTPGQGLQFLFEYFSETQRNKGNFPGRFSGRQFSNSRSEMNVSTLELGDSALYLCASSLLLRATKNIQYFGAGTRLSVL.

This clonotype turned up a few times. V and J are TRBV7-2 and TRBJ1-2; D may be TRBD1 (5 bases). The CDR3 totals 14 residues. Per germline, CDR1 SGHTA and CDR2 FQGNSA. V was cut by 6 bases and J by 6 bases, with 17 bases left in between. DNA of the CDR3: TGTGCCAGCAGACGGACAAGGATAATGGATGGCTACACCTTC. Protein sequence: CASRRTRIMDGYTF.

The rearrangement links TRBV15 to TRBJ2-1; 7 bases fit TRBD1. After removal of 5 bases from V and 2 bases from J, the junction contained 6 bases not matched to a gene. The CDR3 runs 15 residues. Germline V CDR1 and CDR2: LNHNV, YYDKDF (reference sequence). Written as DNA, the CDR3 is TGTGCCACCAGCGGCGACAGGGCCACCTACAATGAGCAGTTCTTC. This codes for CATSGDRATYNEQFF. Full variable domain (rest looked up from reference TRBV15 and TRBJ2-1): DAMVIQNPRYQVTQFGKPVTLSCSQTLNHNVMYWYQQKSSQAPKLLFHYYDKDFNNEADTPDNFQSRRPNTSFCFLDIRSPGLGDTAMYLCATSGDRATYNEQFFGPGTRLTVL.

The V gene is TRBV28, the J gene TRBJ2-3; 9 bases agree with TRBD1. Germline values: CDR1 MDHEN, CDR2 SYDVKM. This CDR3 is built from 16 residues. J was trimmed by 10 bases and V by 7 bases; bases with no gene match: 18. CDR3 nucleotide sequence: TGTGCCAGCAATCTTCCGGGACAGGGCTTCGGCGGGGCGCAGTATTTT. Its protein is CASNLPGQGFGGAQYF.

On this clonotype: The junction does not match germline at one end; this may be a read error. The chain uses TRBV7-2 and TRBJ1-1; D is possibly TRBD1 (6 bases). CDR1 and CDR2 from the germline V gene are SGHTA and FQGNSA. The CDR3 has 14 amino acids. The CDR3, as DNA: TGTGCCAGCAGCCCGAGGACAGAGAACACTGAAGATTTCTTT. This gives the protein CASSPRTENTEDFF.

This clonotype has a handful of counts. V and J are TRBV7-3 and TRBJ2-7, with 7 bases lining up with TRBD2. Losses at the gene ends were 5 bases for V and 7 bases for J; bases not matched to a gene: 8. Germline loops: CDR1 SGHTA, CDR2 FQGTGA. The CDR3 sequence is 13 residues long. CDR3 DNA sequence: TGTGCCAGCAGCCCACGACTAGCTGGTGAGCAGTACTTC. It encodes CASSPRLAGEQYF.

The chain combines TRBV3-1 with TRBJ2-1; no reliable D call. Germline V CDR1 and CDR2: LGHDT, YNNKEL (reference sequence). The CDR3 covers 13 residues. Trimming removed 2 bases from V and 4 bases from J, with 6 bases in between. CDR3 nucleotide sequence: TGTGCCAGCAGCCAAATGGTGTACAATGAGCAGTTCTTC. Translating gives CASSQMVYNEQFF.

Comments on this clonotype: At one of its ends the junction is not consistent with the germline gene, which may arise from a read error. The CDR3 is CASSVIQGGGYEQCF. The DNA of the CDR3 is TGTGCCAGCAGCGTAATACAGGGAGGGGGCTACGAGCAGTGCTTC. J is TRBJ2-7 and V is TRBV7-2, with D possibly called TRBD1 or TRBD2 (7 bases each). CDR3 size: 15 residues. Germline assignment: CDR1 SGHTA and CDR2 FQGNSA. The variable domain in full, with the rest retrieved from reference TRBV7-2 and TRBJ2-7, is GAGVSQSPSNKVTEKGKDVELRCDPISGHTALYWYRQSLGQGLEFLIYFQGNSAPDKSGLPSDRFSAERTGGSVSTLTIQRTQQEDSAVYLCASSVIQGGGYEQCFGPGTRLTVT.

At least ten counts were recorded for this clonotype. The genes are TRBV28 and TRBJ1-2; D is unclear. CDR3 size: 15 residues. Germline CDR1 reads MDHEN; CDR2 reads SYDVKM. Trimming left V 3 bases short and J 2 bases short, with 13 bases between. The CDR3 DNA is TGTGCCAGCAGTTTCCATGAGCGAACAAACTATGGCTACACCTTC. This encodes CASSFHERTNYGYTF.

The chain recombines TRBV7-9 with TRBJ2-1; the D gene could be TRBD1 or TRBD2 (6 bases each). Germline assignment: CDR1 SEHNR and CDR2 FQNEAQ (reference sequence). Trimming cost V 5 bases and J 3 bases, with 11 bases left between them. This CDR3 contains 14 residues. The CDR3: CASSPGAGYNEQFF. CDR3 coding DNA: TGTGCCAGCAGCCCGGGGGCTGGCTACAATGAGCAGTTCTTC. Filled out from reference TRBV7-9 and TRBJ2-1, the complete variable domain reads DTGVSQNPRHKITKRGQNVTFRCDPISEHNRLYWYRQTLGQGPEFLTYFQNEAQLEKSRLLSDRFSAERPKGSFSTLEIQRTEQGDSAMYLCASSPGAGYNEQFFGPGTRLTVL.

The chain joins TRBV7-9 to TRBJ2-7; tentatively, D is TRBD2 (6 bases). Germline-derived CDR1 and CDR2 are SEHNR and FQNEAQ (reference sequence). With 4 bases removed from V and 1 base from J, the gap between germline ends came to 14 bases. This CDR3 is 15 amino acids long. In nucleotides, the CDR3 is TGTGCCAGCAGCTCGCCCGGGACTGCTTCCTACGAGCAGTACTTC. Its translation is CASSSPGTASYEQYF.

With regard to this clonotype: A much bigger clone sits one base away, suggesting this may be a read error. This chain joins TRBV6-5 and TRBJ2-5; D is tentatively TRBD1 or TRBD2 (7 bases each). Germline CDR1 MNHEY, CDR2 SVGAGI. This CDR3 has 14 amino acids. With 5 bases removed from V and 4 bases from J, the gap between germline ends came to 14 bases. CDR3 amino acids: CASSQRDRRETQYF. The CDR3 nucleotides read TGTGCCAGCAGTCAGCGGGACAGACGAGAGACCCAGTACTTC.

The V gene is TRBV20-1, the J gene TRBJ2-5, with 7 bases identical to TRBD2. The CDR3 runs to 12 residues. CDR1 and CDR2 from the germline V gene are DFQATT and SNEGSKA (reference sequence). The V segment lost 4 bases and the J segment 4 bases; nucleotides outside the gene matches: 3. CDR3 DNA: TGCAGTGCTAAGGGGAGGGGAGAGACCCAGTACTTC. This sequence encodes CSAKGRGETQYF.

This rearrangement joins TRBV6-6 to TRBJ2-1, with D possibly being TRBD2 (5 bases). This CDR3 comprises 13 residues. Germline assignment: CDR1 MNHNY and CDR2 SVGAGI (reference sequence). The V end was cut by 0 bases, the J end by 13 bases, with 13 bases between. CDR3 sequence reads: CASSYSTRGEQFF. Written as DNA, the CDR3 is TGTGCCAGCAGTTACTCGACCCGGGGAGAACAGTTCTTC.